This TCR beta chain was recovered during a study of cytomegalovirus exposure and HLA in healthy donors. This CDR3 is 15 amino acids long. Germline V gene lookup returns CDR1 MDHEN and CDR2 SYDVKM. V lost 2 bases, J lost 0 bases, and 10 bases lay in between. Only in-frame clones appear in the TCRdb table, and some are missing; sequencing was by immunoSEQ multiplex PCR. The sample lists 200,000 or so clones, around 86% occurring once. This rearrangement joins TRBV28 to TRBJ1-2; the D gene is possibly TRBD1 (6 bases). This TCR was recovered from a woman between 18 and 30 years old in good health and CMV-seropositive. The sample taken for sequencing was PBMCs. The CDR3 region has the DNA TGTGCCAGCAGTTTAACAGGGAATGCTAACTATGGCTACACCTTC. Amino acid sequence: CASSLTGNANYGYTF.